Listed below are T cell receptor beta chains from one sample, sequenced in a study of glioma-infiltrating T cells after dendritic cell vaccination. Using immunoSEQ multiplex PCR, the repertoire was profiled, and TCRdb retains in-frame clones only, with some absent. The sample records some 58,000 clones, more than 75% being singletons. This material consisted of blood, taken after dendritic cell vaccination. Receptors originate from a human donor with glioblastoma. CDR3s leave out the opening cysteine and the closing phenylalanine or tryptophan. The D gene is left open where the match is weak. The size entry is marked missing in some rows and otherwise reads once, few, many or a size class.

>12|TRBJ1-2|TRBD1|once|TRBV6-5
ASNPGQVDFGYT
>12|TRBJ2-7|TRBD1|-|TRBV18
ASSPDREIHEQY
>10|TRBJ1-1|-|-|TRBV7-8
ASSLVFTEAF
>12|TRBJ2-1|-|-|TRBV28
ASSLGGYYNEQF
>12|TRBJ2-1|TRBD2|-|TRBV6-5
ASSLAGGVNEQF
>13|TRBJ2-7|TRBD1|-|TRBV19
ASKTGTGGTYEQY
>11|TRBJ2-7|-|-|TRBV13
ASSYGSDYEQY
>13|TRBJ2-7|TRBD1|-|TRBV15
ATSPRDSGTYEQY
>9|TRBJ1-6|-|-|TRBV6-6
ASDNNSPLH
>9|TRBJ1-1|-|-|TRBV5-3
ARSTDTEAF
>13|TRBJ2-3|TRBD2|-|TRBV2
ASSDLAGFADTQY
>11|TRBJ2-5|TRBD1|few|TRBV6-1
ASVRGGEETQY
>14|TRBJ2-2|TRBD2|once|TRBV4-1
ASSQNLAGHTGELF
>12|TRBJ2-7|-|-|TRBV4-3
ASSQSQGSYEQY
>14|TRBJ2-7|-|-|TRBV27
ASSLYFQGSSYEQY
>14|TRBJ1-2|-|-|TRBV4-1
ASSPVGRGTKGGYT
>17|TRBJ1-2|TRBD1|-|TRBV5-1
ASSLAGTGDIIQNYGYT
>14|TRBJ2-3|-|-|TRBV7-2
ASSQTELASTDTQY
>12|TRBJ1-2|TRBD1|-|TRBV29-1
SVELEQGAYGYT
>14|TRBJ2-1|TRBD2|-|TRBV7-8
ASSDIGLAGNNEQF
>13|TRBJ2-7|-|-|TRBV6-7
ASTGYFGFPYEQY
>13|TRBJ2-5|-|-|TRBV5-6
ASRRTPGVAETQY
>12|TRBJ2-7|TRBD1|-|TRBV5-5
ASSLGQGAYEQY
>14|TRBJ1-2|TRBD1|-|TRBV6-1
ASSETGTGGSYGYT
>12|TRBJ2-1|-|-|TRBV21-1
ASSSFRLIDEQF